A single T cell receptor (beta chain) is shown here with its context. As processed by the authors: Quantification of nucleated cells was approximated via reference gene primer amplification. Repertoires were generated with immunoSEQ multiplex PCR, while TCRdb's copy carries only in-frame clones and drops some. V and J calls and clone size are as listed in that table; D and trimming were resolved from the DNA. Of about 90,000 clones detected, about nine tenths appear once; the ten largest clones hold 1.8%. These data are taken from a study of blood T cell repertoires in COVID-19. Background on the study: Collection of acute and convalescent COVID-19 samples took place in the United States, Italy and Spain. T cells, B-cell-depleted T cells, or PBMCs supplied cDNA or gDNA.

The ends lost 6 bases at V and 5 bases at J; junction bases unmatched: 16. This CDR3 comprises 17 residues. CDR1 is SQVTM, CDR2 ANQGSEA, per germline. The receptor's source is a human donor with active COVID-19. The donor label of this sample is uncertain. Sequenced material: peripheral blood. The chain has TRBV29-1 and TRBJ2-5, with 12 bases identical to TRBD2. CDR3 sequence (DNA): TGCAGCGTGATGGGAGGGCTAGCGGGGGGGCAGAGGGAGACCCAGTACTTC. Protein: CSVMGGLAGGQRETQYF.